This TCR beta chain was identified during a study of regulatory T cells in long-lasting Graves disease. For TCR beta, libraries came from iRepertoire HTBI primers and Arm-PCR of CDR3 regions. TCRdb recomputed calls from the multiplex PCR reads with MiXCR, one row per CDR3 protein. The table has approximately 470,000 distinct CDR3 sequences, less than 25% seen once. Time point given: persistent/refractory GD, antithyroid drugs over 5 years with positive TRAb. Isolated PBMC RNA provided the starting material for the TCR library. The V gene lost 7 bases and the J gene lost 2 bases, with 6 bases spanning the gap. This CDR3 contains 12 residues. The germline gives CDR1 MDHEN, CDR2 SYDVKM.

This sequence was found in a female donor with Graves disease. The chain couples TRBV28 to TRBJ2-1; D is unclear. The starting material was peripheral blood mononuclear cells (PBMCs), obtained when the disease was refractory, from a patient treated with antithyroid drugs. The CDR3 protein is CASKETYNEQFF. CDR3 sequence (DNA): TGTGCCAGCAAGGAAACCTACAATGAGCAGTTCTTC. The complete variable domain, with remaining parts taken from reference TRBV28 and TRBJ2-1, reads DVKVTQSSRYLVKRTGEKVFLECVQDMDHENMFWYRQDPGLGLRLIYFSYDVKMKEKGDIPEGYSVSREKKERFSLILESASTNQTSMYLCASKETYNEQFFGPGTRLTVL.